This is a list of T cell receptor beta chains from one sample in a study of CXCR3 chemokines and chemotherapy response in bladder cancer. TCRdb passed the PCR reads through MiXCR, listing each CDR3 protein once. The sample carries about 13,000 distinct CDR3 sequences, around an eighth recorded once. This material was obtained from a patient whose treatment included neoadjuvant chemotherapy. Receptor source: a human donor with bladder cancer that did not respond to neoadjuvant chemotherapy. Both conserved end residues are trimmed from each CDR3. The order of the fields is clone size, V gene, J gene, CDR3 protein. The size entry is marked missing in some rows and otherwise reads once, few, many or a size class.

>many|TRBV11-2|TRBJ2-5
ASSPQAGETQY
>many|TRBV12-3/TRBV12-4|TRBJ1-1
ASSQGRVTEAF
>few|TRBV27|TRBJ2-7
ASSQKGGGAESTYEQY
>many|TRBV29-1|TRBJ1-1
SVVDRTGVATEAF
>many|TRBV27|TRBJ2-2
ASSVPGGSEGTGELF
>many|TRBV18|TRBJ1-1
ASSTGRQGVVGTEAF
>many|TRBV15|TRBJ2-1
ATSRDRDAVRRDEQF
>NA|TRBV12-3/TRBV12-4|TRBJ1-1
ASKRGVLNTEAF
>few|TRBV5-4|TRBJ1-2
ASSSTPDRNPYGYT
>many|TRBV5-6|TRBJ1-2
ASSRDGTIYGYT
>many|TRBV5-4|TRBJ2-7
ASSLGTGLTYEQY
>few|TRBV5-4|TRBJ2-7
ASSLGTFSAYEQY
>many|TRBV27|TRBJ2-6
ASSFTHSGANVLT
>few|TRBV4-1|TRBJ2-1
ASSQEGLAGFNEQF
>many|TRBV5-6|TRBJ2-3
ASSPRAGVSGDTQY
>many|TRBV7-2|TRBJ1-5
ASSLAPQGLSQPQH
>medium-sized|TRBV19|TRBJ2-5
ASSIRETQY
>many|TRBV7-9|TRBJ2-7
ASRVVGDDEQY
>NA|TRBV20-1|TRBJ1-4
SADRPREATNEKLF
>medium-sized|TRBV19|TRBJ2-3
ASSGQGIPDTQY
>many|TRBV29-1|TRBJ1-5
SAMTPNQPQH
>medium-sized|TRBV19|TRBJ2-3
ASTRLASSTDTQY
>many|TRBV29-1|TRBJ2-1
SVRDSGGNNEQF
>NA|TRBV6-2/TRBV6-3|TRBJ2-7
ATGLAGGYEQY
>NA|TRBV5-5|TRBJ2-7
ASSSGTTFSYEQY
>NA|TRBV12-5|TRBJ1-1
ASGLVAGTEAF
>NA|TRBV12-3/TRBV12-4|TRBJ2-5
ASRSGEGLGTQY
>many|TRBV6-2/TRBV6-3|TRBJ2-2
ASSYAGGPGELF
>NA|TRBV28|TRBJ1-4
ASTGAQGNEKLF
>many|TRBV6-2/TRBV6-3|TRBJ1-1
ASISLRVSAEEAF
>NA|TRBV20-1|TRBJ2-1
SARDLALNEQF
>NA|TRBV20-1|TRBJ2-5
SAREALGQETQY
>NA|TRBV12-3/TRBV12-4|TRBJ2-1
ASSLLAGNEQF
>many|TRBV29-1|TRBJ1-2
SVGQGRSGYT
>many|TRBV20-1|TRBJ2-1
SAGTSGRLEQF
>few|TRBV12-3/TRBV12-4|TRBJ2-1
ASSYDISPYNEQF
>many|TRBV10-3|TRBJ2-7
AITRDRESYEQY
>medium-sized|TRBV6-5|TRBJ2-1
ASRQGRSSYNEQF
>many|TRBV6-2/TRBV6-3|TRBJ2-7
ASSQKDPLAVTSYEQY
>many|TRBV10-3|TRBJ2-3
ASRSGVSTDTQY
>once|TRBV6-1|TRBJ1-1
ASSEGQGAF
>many|TRBV20-1|TRBJ2-1
SASSVGGPNEQF
>many|TRBV7-9|TRBJ1-2
ASSPRQGPPYGYT
>many|TRBV11-2|TRBJ2-3
ASSSTGTHTDTQY
>many|TRBV28|TRBJ1-5
ASSPAGYNQPQH
>NA|TRBV28|TRBJ2-4
ARIKGKEMRNIQY
>many|TRBV24-1|TRBJ1-2
ATRDRGYGYT
>many|TRBV10-3|TRBJ2-2
AIRRYAGELF
>many|TRBV5-4|TRBJ2-1
ASSLGEAGGRNEQF
>medium-sized|TRBV6-6|TRBJ2-1
ASSYSSLAGGNEQF